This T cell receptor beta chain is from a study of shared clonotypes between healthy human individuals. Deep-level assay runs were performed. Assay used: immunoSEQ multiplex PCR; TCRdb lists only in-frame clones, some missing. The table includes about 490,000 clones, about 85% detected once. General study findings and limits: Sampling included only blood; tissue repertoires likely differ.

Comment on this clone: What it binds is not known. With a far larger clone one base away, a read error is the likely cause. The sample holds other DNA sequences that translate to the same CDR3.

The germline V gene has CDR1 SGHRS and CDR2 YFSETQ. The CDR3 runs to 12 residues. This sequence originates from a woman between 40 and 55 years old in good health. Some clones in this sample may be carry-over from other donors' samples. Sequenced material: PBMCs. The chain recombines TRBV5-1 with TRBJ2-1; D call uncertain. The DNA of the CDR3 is TGCGCCAGCAGCCGGAACTACAACGAGCAGTTCTTC. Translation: CASSRNYNEQFF. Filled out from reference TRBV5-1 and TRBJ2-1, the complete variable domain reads KAGVTQTPRYLIKTRGQQVTLSCSPISGHRSVSWYQQTPGQGLQFLFEYFSETQRNKGNFPGRFSGRQFSNSRSEMNVSTLELGDSALYLCASSRNYNEQFFGPGTRLTVL.